Following are 4 T cell receptor beta chains from one sample sequenced in a study of blood T cell repertoires in COVID-19. The data were produced by immunoSEQ multiplex PCR, yet TCRdb's version contains in-frame clones alone and is incomplete. The sample shows roughly 13,000 clones, around 87% of them seen only once. The sequencing sample was made of peripheral blood. These receptors were taken from a human donor in a cohort sampled during active COVID-19.

This sequence joins TRBV6-5 and TRBJ2-5, with a possible D match to TRBD2 (5 bases). CDR1 and CDR2 from the germline V gene are MNHEY and SVGAGI. V shed 0 bases and J shed 4 bases, with 12 bases lying between them. This CDR3 comprises 15 residues. In DNA form, the CDR3 reads TGTGCCAGCAGTTACTCGACGGGGAAGGGAGAGACCCAGTACTTC. Translated, it gives CASSYSTGKGETQYF.

The V gene is TRBV5-8, the J gene TRBJ2-1, with 13 bases fitting TRBD2. V lost 2 bases and J lost 7; bases outside the gene matches: 6. The CDR3 spans 16 residues. CDR1 and CDR2 from the germline V gene are SGHTS and YDEGEE. CDR3 region: CASSFLTSGRQNEQFF. The CDR3 region has the DNA TGTGCCAGCAGCTTCCTGACTAGCGGGAGGCAGAATGAGCAGTTCTTC.

The chain combines TRBV7-9 with TRBJ2-4, with 11 bases identical to TRBD2. V was clipped by 1 base and J by 7 bases; unmatched bases: 0. The CDR3 contains 14 residues. The germline V gene encodes CDR1 SEHNR and CDR2 FQNEAQ (reference sequence). CDR3 sequence: CASSLGTSGNIQYF. The CDR3 region has the DNA TGTGCCAGCAGCTTAGGGACTAGCGGGAACATTCAGTACTTC.

CDR3 nucleotides: TGTGCCAGCAGTTCTTATGATACAGGGGCAACTAATGAAAAACTGTTTTTT. Encoded protein: CASSSYDTGATNEKLFF. The chain couples TRBV27 to TRBJ1-4; 7 nucleotides agree with TRBD1. The J segment lost 0 bases and the V segment lost 4 bases, leaving 8 bases of the junction unmatched. Per the germline V gene, CDR1 is MNHEY and CDR2 is SMNVEV (reference sequence). This CDR3 contains 17 residues.